A selection of T cell receptor beta chains follows, all from one sample in a study of technical replicates of blood from a few donors. TCRdb's table, derived via immunoSEQ multiplex PCR, lists solely in-frame clones and lacks some. The sample has more than 75,000 clones, approximately 86% seen once. The sequenced material came from PBMCs. These receptors all stem from a human donor in good health. Some clones in this sample may be carry-over from other donors' samples. Each CDR3 is given with its conserved first and last residue. Each record gives: clone size, J gene, D gene, V gene, CDR3 length, CDR3 protein, CDR3 DNA. A D gene is named only where the DNA matches it firmly. Rows give clone size only sometimes, using once, few, many, or a class for an expanded clone.

NA	TRBJ1-4	TRBD1	TRBV9	16	CASSPTPGQGYEKLFF	TGTGCCAGCAGCCCAACACCGGGACAGGGGTATGAAAAACTGTTTTTT
NA	TRBJ1-5	TRBD1	TRBV5-5	15	CASKQGAAGNQPQHF	TGTGCCAGTAAACAGGGGGCAGCGGGCAATCAGCCCCAGCATTTT
NA	TRBJ2-1	NA	TRBV30	14	CAWRRGGPGNEQFF	TGTGCCTGGAGAAGGGGGGGCCCCGGCAATGAGCAGTTCTTC
NA	TRBJ2-7	NA	TRBV15	15	CATSREVTGSDEQYF	TGTGCCACCAGCAGAGAGGTGACAGGTAGCGACGAGCAGTACTTC
NA	TRBJ1-1	TRBD1	TRBV30	15	CAWNSKGAARTEAFF	TGTGCCTGGAACAGCAAGGGGGCAGCGCGCACTGAAGCTTTCTTT
few	TRBJ1-4	NA	TRBV30	14	CAWGQTAINEKLFF	TGTGCCTGGGGGCAGACAGCTATTAATGAAAAACTGTTTTTT
NA	TRBJ2-5	TRBD1	TRBV11-2	18	CASSLDRDRGRGQETQYF	TGTGCCAGCAGCTTAGACCGGGACAGGGGGCGCGGGCAAGAGACCCAGTACTTC
few	TRBJ1-1	TRBD1	TRBV2	14	CASTAQGESTEAFF	TGTGCCAGCACGGCACAGGGGGAGAGCACTGAAGCTTTCTTT
few	TRBJ1-2	TRBD1	TRBV5-1	14	CASSRDRGTWGYTF	TGCGCCAGCAGCCGGGACAGGGGGACCTGGGGCTACACCTTC
NA	TRBJ1-3	NA	TRBV7-2	16	CASSLSGPGAGNTIYF	TGTGCCAGCAGCCTATCCGGACCCGGGGCTGGAAACACCATATATTTT
once	TRBJ2-6	TRBD2	TRBV11-2	19	CASSLTRTSGFSGANVLTF	TGTGCCAGCAGCTTAACAAGGACTAGCGGTTTCTCTGGGGCCAACGTCCTGACTTTC
NA	TRBJ2-7	NA	TRBV21-1	13	CASSKENGGEQYF	TGTGCCAGCAGCAAAGAGAACGGGGGAGAGCAGTACTTC
NA	TRBJ1-5	NA	TRBV19	17	CASGYWAGSGSNQPQHF	TGTGCCAGTGGGTATTGGGCAGGGTCAGGGAGCAATCAGCCCCAGCATTTT
NA	TRBJ2-2	TRBD1	TRBV6-6	15	CASSRGQGNTGELFF	TGTGCCAGCAGTAGGGGACAGGGGAACACCGGGGAGCTGTTTTTT
NA	TRBJ2-2	TRBD2	TRBV6-1	17	CASSEQLAGANTGELFF	TGTGCCAGCAGTGAACAACTAGCGGGAGCGAACACCGGGGAGCTGTTTTTT
NA	TRBJ2-3	TRBD2	TRBV7-9	16	CASSFWSGSEGNTQYF	TGTGCCAGCAGCTTTTGGAGCGGGAGTGAAGGGAATACGCAGTATTTT
NA	TRBJ2-6	NA	TRBV5-6	18	CASSPIPQGYSGANVLTF	TGTGCCAGCAGCCCCATACCACAGGGCTACTCTGGGGCCAACGTCCTGACTTTC
NA	TRBJ2-2	TRBD2	TRBV18	17	CASSPALASGNTGELFF	TGTGCCAGCTCACCAGCCTTGGCTAGCGGGAACACCGGGGAGCTGTTTTTT
NA	TRBJ2-7	TRBD1	TRBV27	14	CASSLQGESYEQYF	TGTGCCAGCAGTTTACAGGGGGAATCCTACGAGCAGTACTTC
NA	TRBJ2-2	TRBD2	TRBV7-7	14	CASSEGGRTGELFF	TGTGCCAGCAGCGAGGGAGGGAGGACCGGGGAGCTGTTTTTT
NA	TRBJ2-7	TRBD2	TRBV6-5	14	CASRRTSGPYEQYF	TGTGCCAGCAGACGGACTAGCGGCCCCTACGAGCAGTACTTC
once	TRBJ1-1	NA	TRBV11-2	12	CASSPGTPEAFF	TGTGCCAGCAGCCCCGGGACACCTGAAGCTTTCTTT
NA	TRBJ1-6	NA	TRBV2	15	CASSESENYNSPLHF	TGTGCCAGCAGTGAGTCAGAAAACTATAATTCACCCCTCCACTTT